This TCR beta chain originates from a study of sequential checkpoint blockade in melanoma (dated by TCRdb to between 2018 and 2021). Regarding the study in general: Patients were randomized 1:1 to first-line nivolumab followed by ipilimumab (arm A) or ipilimumab followed by nivolumab (arm B). Maintenance nivolumab came after each of the two trial sequences. The study at large found these results: Larger, independent patient cohorts are needed to validate the response-prediction model that combines TCR metrics and mutation burden.

The immunoSEQ Assay was used to immunosequence TCRbeta CDR3 regions from genomic DNA. Before high-throughput sequencing, genomic DNA was amplified using bias-controlled multiplex PCR. Processing in the source paper ran as follows. To quantify the absolute abundance of each unique TCRbeta CDR3 region, the sequences were collapsed and filtered. Clonality, defined as 1 minus Pielou's evenness, was calculated using only productive rearrangements. A previously published method was used to identify clones whose frequencies were significantly greater in on-treatment samples than in baseline samples. TCRdb carries this immuneACCESS record with in-frame sequences only. Its versions omit some clonotypes, under half of them owing to an unresolved V gene in the studies checked, with the rest unexplained. The DNA gave D and trimming, while V, J and clone size come from that table. The sample data list over 9,000 clones, and roughly 73% of these were observed just once. More than 11% of the sample is in the top ten clones.

Explained via the paper, the treatment or condition label denotes: randomized to nivolumab then ipilimumab (arm A) or the reverse (arm B). No trial patient had received prior DNA-damaging chemotherapy. On a FACS Aria II flow cytometer, live CD3+CD8+ cells that were negative for CD19 and CD56 were sorted from thawed PBMCs. The samples were obtained from melanoma patients enrolled in CheckMate 064, an open-label, randomized phase II trial testing sequential checkpoint blockade. Peripheral blood mononuclear cells were obtained through leukapheresis, purified using Ficoll-Paque, and frozen in human serum containing approximately 10% DMSO. Immediately after sorting, the purity of the sorted blood CD3+CD8+ cells was confirmed to be >98%, and DNA was then extracted. The sample holds a few counts of this clone. Its antigen is still unknown. No base-level quality is on record; no much larger clone is a single base apart.

Sequenced material: CD8+ T cells sorted from blood (inferred from file names), taken from a patient given nivolumab and ipilimumab in sequence. This TCR derives from a human donor with melanoma.

The DNA sequence is given as TGTGCCAGCGCTGTTTGGACAGACTCCTACGAGCAGTACTTC. Its protein reads: CASAVWTDSYEQYF. The receptor chain draws on TRBV6-1 and TRBJ2-7, and the D gene may be TRBD1, 6 bases matching. The germline ends are 14 bases apart after V is trimmed by 8 bases and J by 0 bases. The germline V gene provides CDR1 MNHNS and CDR2 SASEGT. The CDR3 covers 14 residues, taking in both the cysteine and the phenylalanine. Here the CDR3 DNA is all that survives: 42 bases in frame from base 1.